These 21 T cell receptor beta chains came from one sample sequenced in a study of shared clonotypes between healthy human individuals. Using immunoSEQ multiplex PCR, the repertoire was profiled, and TCRdb retains in-frame clones only, with some absent. The profile shows around 510,000 clones, around 78% of them singletons. The sample comprised PBMCs. The receptors stem from a woman between 40 and 50 years old in good health. Some clones in this sample may be carry-over from other donors' samples.

This chain links TRBV5-1 with TRBJ2-7; TRBD2 matches 8 bases. V trimming: 3 bases; J trimming: 3 bases; junction bases outside the gene matches: 11. From germline, CDR1 is SGHRS and CDR2 YFSETQ. The CDR3 spans 16 residues. CDR3 residues: CASSSGPSGSGYEQYF. CDR3 nucleotide sequence: TGCGCCAGCAGCTCGGGTCCCAGCGGGAGCGGCTACGAGCAGTACTTC.

The chain has TRBV2 and TRBJ1-4; D gene ambiguous. Germline V gene lookup returns CDR1 SNHLY and CDR2 FYNNEI. The CDR3 totals 16 residues. Trimming pared 6 bases from V and 1 base from J, leaving 15 bases between. The CDR3 nucleotides read TGTGCCAGCAGAGTTGCAGCCGGGAGAACTAATGAAAAACTGTTTTTT. Amino acids: CASRVAAGRTNEKLFF.

This clone has ten or more counts. This chain uses TRBV9 with TRBJ2-7; D might be TRBD2 (7 bases). CDR1 and CDR2 from the germline V gene are SGDLS and YYNGEE. The CDR3 runs 15 residues. The V end was cut by 2 bases, the J end by 6 bases, with 18 bases between. CDR3 bases: TGTGCCAGCAGCGTCGGGGGGCTGCAGGGCGGCGAGCAGTACTTC. Encoded protein: CASSVGGLQGGEQYF. Variable domain in full (rest from reference TRBV9 and TRBJ2-7): DSGVTQTPKHLITATGQRVTLRCSPRSGDLSVYWYQQSLDQGLQFLIQYYNGEERAKGNILERFSAQQFPDLHSELNLSSLELGDSALYFCASSVGGLQGGEQYFGPGTRLTVT.

The sample holds one count of this clone. The rearrangement uses TRBV30 and TRBJ2-3; 8 bases are a match to TRBD2. Germline V gives CDR1 GTSNPN, CDR2 SVGIG (reference sequence). CDR3 length equals 15 residues. Trimming took 0 bases from V and 6 from J; bases not matched to a gene: 8. The CDR3 sequence is CAWSVIGGVYDTQYF. CDR3 in DNA: TGTGCCTGGAGTGTAATCGGGGGGGTCTATGATACGCAGTATTTT.

This chain connects TRBV7-6 to TRBJ2-7; 10 nucleotides align to TRBD1. The germline V gene encodes CDR1 SGHVS and CDR2 FNYEAQ. V was pared by 3 bases and J by 3 bases, with 2 bases of the junction left unmatched. This CDR3 is 14 amino acids long. CDR3 in DNA: TGTGCCAGCAGCTTCGGGACAGGGGTCTACGAGCAGTACTTC. It codes for CASSFGTGVYEQYF.

Comments on this clone: A far larger clone lies a single base away; this is likely a read error. CDR3 nucleotides: TGTGCCAGCAATGAAGAGCCAGGGGCCGATTCTGGCTATGGCTACACCTTC. This sequence encodes CASNEEPGADSGYGYTF. The chain uses TRBV25-1 and TRBJ1-2; weak D call: TRBD1 (6 bases). This CDR3 region has 17 residues. Germline loops: CDR1 MGHDK, CDR2 SYGVNS.

This chain joins TRBV7-6 and TRBJ2-7; 9 positions match TRBD1. The J segment lost 0 bases and the V segment lost 6 bases, leaving 6 bases of the junction unmatched. The CDR3 totals 15 residues. Germline V gene sequence: CDR1 SGHVS, CDR2 FNYEAQ. The CDR3 is CASRATGGPSYEQYF. In DNA, the CDR3 is TGTGCCAGCAGAGCCACAGGGGGCCCCTCCTACGAGCAGTACTTC.

V and J are TRBV10-1 and TRBJ2-3, with D tentatively TRBD2 (6 bases). The CDR3 runs 15 residues. The germline CDR1 and CDR2 sequences are WNHNN and SYGVQD (reference sequence). The V and J ends lost 2 bases and 2 bases respectively, with 11 bases between them. The CDR3 is CASSEGGSATDTQYF. CDR3 bases: TGCGCCAGCAGTGAGGGGGGGTCCGCCACAGATACGCAGTATTTT.

This chain uses TRBV11-2 with TRBJ2-3, with D perhaps TRBD1 (6 bases). Between the trimmed V and J ends, which lost 0 bases and 5 bases, there was a span of 9 bases. This CDR3 has 14 amino acids. The germline CDR1 and CDR2 sequences are SGHAT and FQNNGV. Here the CDR3 reads CASSLDQGRDTQYF. In DNA, the CDR3 is TGTGCCAGCAGCTTAGATCAGGGGAGAGATACGCAGTATTTT.

The chain uses TRBV18 and TRBJ2-2; D remains unclear. V was clipped by 0 bases and J by 4 bases, with 12 bases between them. CDR3 length: 16 residues. Germline assignment: CDR1 KGHSH and CDR2 LQKENI. CDR3 sequence: CASSPPASPFTGELFF. The DNA for the CDR3 is TGTGCCAGCTCACCACCGGCCAGTCCATTCACCGGGGAGCTGTTTTTT.

As concerns this clone: Sequence at one end of the junction differs from germline and may be a read error. V gene TRBV18 combines with J gene TRBJ2-7; 8 bases match TRBD2. The CDR3 spans 14 residues. Looked up from germline, CDR1 is KGHSH and CDR2 is LQKENI. The CDR3: CASSPGREGYERYF. The CDR3 bases are TGTGCCAGCTCACCCGGACGGGAGGGTTACGAGCGGTACTTC.

This rearrangement joins TRBV7-6 to TRBJ2-5; D may match TRBD1 or TRBD2 (6 bases each). CDR1 is SGHVS and CDR2 is FNYEAQ in the germline V gene. The ends were cut back, 0 bases at V and 0 bases at J, with 11 bases in the middle. There are 16 residues in the CDR3. Here the CDR3 DNA reads TGTGCCAGCAGCTTAGCTGGGGGGCCGTACCAAGAGACCCAGTACTTC. Encoded protein: CASSLAGGPYQETQYF.

This chain joins TRBV5-1 and TRBJ2-3; 9 bases match TRBD2. The CDR3 covers 16 residues. J gave up 1 base and V 4 bases, and 7 bases lay outside the gene matches. Germline-derived CDR1 and CDR2 are SGHRS and YFSETQ. CDR3 loop: CASSDLAGGGTDTQYF. The DNA of the CDR3 is TGCGCCAGCAGCGACCTGGCGGGAGGGGGCACAGATACGCAGTATTTT.

The gene calls are TRBV30 and TRBJ1-5; TRBD1 might be the D (5 bases). The CDR3 is 13 amino acids. Germline lookup yields CDR1 GTSNPN and CDR2 SVGIG (reference sequence). The V and J ends lost 1 base and 7 bases respectively, with 11 bases between them. The CDR3 loop reads CAWSDGGRQPQHF. CDR3 bases: TGTGCCTGGAGTGACGGGGGAAGACAGCCCCAGCATTTT. Variable domain in full (rest from reference TRBV30 and TRBJ1-5): SQTIHQWPATLVQPVGSPLSLECTVEGTSNPNLYWYRQAAGRGLQLLFYSVGIGQISSEVPQNLSASRPQDRQFILSSKKLLLSDSGFYLCAWSDGGRQPQHFGDGTRLSIL.

Concerning this clone: Given a far larger clone just one base away, this is likely a sequencing read error. The sample contains more than one DNA sequence encoding this CDR3. The chain recombines TRBV28 with TRBJ1-5; 11 positions agree with TRBD1. Germline V gene lookup returns CDR1 MDHEN and CDR2 SYDVKM. The CDR3 is made up of 15 amino acids. The V and J ends lost 6 bases and 6 bases, in that order; junction bases with no gene match: 7. This CDR3 is CASSSRTGGIQPQHF. The CDR3 DNA follows: TGTGCCAGCAGCTCTCGGACAGGGGGCATTCAGCCCCAGCATTTT.

The V and J genes are TRBV18 and TRBJ2-1; either TRBD1 or TRBD2 may fit D (5 bases each). Deletions cut 7 bases from V and 0 bases from J, with 16 bases between. Germline-derived CDR1 and CDR2 are KGHSH and LQKENI. The CDR3 loop spans 16 amino acids. The CDR3 protein is CASFPGQPSSYNEQFF. CDR3 coding DNA: TGTGCCAGCTTCCCGGGGCAGCCCAGCTCCTACAATGAGCAGTTCTTC.

Notes on this clone: A much bigger clone sits one base away, suggesting this may be a read error. This sequence joins TRBV7-3 and TRBJ2-1; the match to TRBD2 covers 7 bases. There are 14 residues in the CDR3. Germline CDR1 is SGHTA and CDR2 is FQGTGA. J gave up 2 bases and V 2 bases, and 0 bases lay outside the gene matches. CDR3 loop: CASSLAGAYNEQFF. The CDR3 region has the DNA TGTGCCAGCAGCTTAGCGGGAGCCTACAATGAGCAGTTCTTC. Using reference TRBV7-3 and TRBJ2-1 for the parts outside the CDR3, the full variable domain is GAGVSQTPSNKVTEKGKYVELRCDPISGHTALYWYRQSLGQGPEFLIYFQGTGAADDSGLPNDRFFAVRPEGSVSTLKIQRTERGDSAVYLCASSLAGAYNEQFFGPGTRLTVL.

The chain links TRBV4-1 to TRBJ2-1, with D possibly TRBD1 on 7 matching bases. The CDR3 has 18 amino acids. V was clipped by 4 bases and J by 5 bases, with 24 bases between them. Germline V gene data show CDR1 as MGHRA and CDR2 as YSYEKL. The DNA for the CDR3 is TGCGCCAGCAGCCCACGCACCCCAGGGGGGAGAAACGACAATGAGCAGTTCTTC. Amino acids: CASSPRTPGGRNDNEQFF.

The gene calls are TRBV2 and TRBJ2-6; D could derive from TRBD1 or TRBD2 (5 bases each). CDR3 length: 21 residues. In germline, CDR1 is SNHLY, CDR2 FYNNEI. V lost 4 bases to trimming and J lost 0 bases, with 25 bases between them. The CDR3 bases are TGTGCCAGCAGTGTCCCCGGGACCTTCACTTCCTTCTTCTCTGGGGCCAACGTCCTGACTTTC. This encodes CASSVPGTFTSFFSGANVLTF.

In its sample, this clone was seen once. The V gene is TRBV4-2, the J gene TRBJ1-4; D is possibly TRBD1 (6 bases). CDR1 is LGHNA, CDR2 YNFKEQ, per germline. The CDR3 is made up of 14 amino acids. The ends were cut back, 0 bases at V and 7 bases at J, with 9 bases in the middle. This chain's CDR3 is CASSQDRGVEKLFF. CDR3 nucleotides: TGTGCCAGCAGCCAAGACAGGGGAGTTGAAAAACTGTTTTTT.

This chain uses TRBV5-4 with TRBJ2-5, with D maybe TRBD2 (6 bases). Germline lookup yields CDR1 SGHNT and CDR2 YYREEE (reference sequence). The CDR3 sequence is 14 residues long. Trimming took off 4 bases at V and 2 bases at J, with 12 bases between the two ends. The DNA of the CDR3 is TGTGCCAGCAGCCTGGGGACTCTACAAGAGACCCAGTACTTC. This translates into CASSLGTLQETQYF.